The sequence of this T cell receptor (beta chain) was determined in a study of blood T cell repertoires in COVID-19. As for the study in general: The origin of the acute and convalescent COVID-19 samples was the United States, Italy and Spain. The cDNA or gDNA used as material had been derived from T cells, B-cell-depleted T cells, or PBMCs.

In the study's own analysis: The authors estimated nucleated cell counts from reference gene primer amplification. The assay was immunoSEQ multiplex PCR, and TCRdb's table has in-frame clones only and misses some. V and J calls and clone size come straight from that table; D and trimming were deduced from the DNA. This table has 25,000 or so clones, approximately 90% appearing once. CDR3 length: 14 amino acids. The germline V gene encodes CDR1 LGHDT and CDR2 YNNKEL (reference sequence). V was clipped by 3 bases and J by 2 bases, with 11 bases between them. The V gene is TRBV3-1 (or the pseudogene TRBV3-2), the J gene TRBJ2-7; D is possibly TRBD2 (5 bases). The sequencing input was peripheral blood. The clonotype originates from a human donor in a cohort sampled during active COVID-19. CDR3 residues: CASSHLTRTYEQYF. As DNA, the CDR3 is TGTGCCAGCAGCCATCTTACTAGAACCTACGAGCAGTACTTC.